A single sample is the source of the 16 T cell receptor beta chains below, sequenced in a study of siplizumab effects on memory and regulatory T cells. The repertoire was sequenced with immunoSEQ multiplex PCR; TCRdb's copy has only in-frame clones and lacks some. The data contain about 110,000 clones, roughly 91% of them singletons. Sequenced material: CD4+ T cells sorted from blood. The receptors here all came from a human donor in good health.

The chain is built from TRBV6-1 and TRBJ2-2, with 14 bases identical to TRBD2. Germline loops: CDR1 MNHNS, CDR2 SASEGT. The V gene end was trimmed by 4 bases and the J gene end by 5 bases; junction bases not matched to a gene: 3. The CDR3 is 16 amino acids. CDR3 residues: CASSAGLAGVTGELFF. Written as DNA, the CDR3 is TGTGCCAGCAGTGCGGGACTAGCGGGAGTAACCGGGGAGCTGTTTTTT.

The chain couples TRBV11-3 to TRBJ2-4; D not resolved. The CDR3 consists of 13 residues. Trimming removed 3 bases at V and 7 bases at J, with 10 bases between. Germline-derived CDR1 and CDR2 are SGHNT and YENEEA. The CDR3 DNA reads as TGTGCCAGCAGCTTTACCGGGCTGAACATTCAGTACTTC. Its protein is CASSFTGLNIQYF.

This rearrangement joins TRBV6-5 to TRBJ2-1; 9 bases match TRBD2. The CDR3 loop spans 15 amino acids. V was clipped by 6 bases and J by 4 bases; unmatched bases: 7. CDR1 is MNHEY, CDR2 SVGAGI, per germline. The CDR3 bases are TGTGCCAGCAGAGAAAGCGGGGGGCAGTACAATGAGCAGTTCTTC. This translates into CASRESGGQYNEQFF.

The V call is TRBV15, the J call TRBJ1-1; no definite D call. V dropped 0 bases and J dropped 4 bases, with 9 bases sitting between them. There are 14 residues in the CDR3. The germline gives CDR1 LNHNV, CDR2 YYDKDF (reference sequence). DNA of the CDR3: TGTGCCACCAGCAGAGATAGGGAGGGCACTGAAGCTTTCTTT. It translates to CATSRDREGTEAFF.

This chain uses TRBV19 with TRBJ2-3; D uncertain. Trimming left V 5 bases short and J 0 bases short, with 6 bases between. The CDR3 extends over 13 amino acids. From germline, CDR1 is LNHDA and CDR2 SQIVND (reference sequence). This chain's CDR3 is CASSFPSTDTQYF. The CDR3 nucleotides are TGTGCCAGTAGTTTCCCAAGCACAGATACGCAGTATTTT.

The chain is built from TRBV2 and TRBJ1-1; D remains unclear. The CDR3 has 13 amino acids. V lost 2 bases and J lost 5, with 9 bases in between. Per germline, CDR1 SNHLY and CDR2 FYNNEI. CDR3 nucleotides: TGTGCCAGCAGTGAATCGTGGTGGACTGAAGCTTTCTTT. The encoded protein is CASSESWWTEAFF.

The chain recombines TRBV6-5 with TRBJ1-1; unclear D gene. The CDR3 has 14 amino acids. Germline V gene sequence: CDR1 MNHEY, CDR2 SVGAGI. V shed 4 bases and J shed 0 bases, with 9 bases lying between them. CDR3 protein: CASSSSTLNTEAFF. In DNA, the CDR3 is TGTGCCAGCAGTTCAAGTACTTTGAACACTGAAGCTTTCTTT.

The chain is built from TRBV25-1 and TRBJ2-3, with D possibly TRBD2 on 6 matching bases. CDR3 length equals 15 residues. Trimming cost V 5 bases and J 2 bases, with 14 bases left between them. CDR1 is MGHDK and CDR2 is SYGVNS in the germline V gene. As DNA, the CDR3 is TGTGCCAGCAGTAATTACCGGGGGTACACAGATACGCAGTATTTT. This codes for CASSNYRGYTDTQYF.

This clone was detected once. The chain combines TRBV28 with TRBJ2-4; D may be TRBD2 (5 bases). There are 14 residues in the CDR3. Trimming shortened V by 6 bases and J by 0 bases, and 9 bases separated the two germline ends. Germline V CDR1 and CDR2: MDHEN, SYDVKM. Written as DNA, the CDR3 is TGTGCCAGCAGCTCCGGAGGAGCCAAAAACATTCAGTACTTC. This codes for CASSSGGAKNIQYF.

CDR3: CASSGVLGERETQYF. CDR3 nucleotides: TGTGCCAGCAGCGGAGTTCTAGGGGAGCGTGAGACCCAGTACTTC. V and J are TRBV5-5 and TRBJ2-5; D may match TRBD1 or TRBD2 (5 bases each). CDR3 length equals 15 residues. Per the germline V gene, CDR1 is SGHKS and CDR2 is YYEKEE (reference sequence). Trimming left V 4 bases short and J 5 bases short, with 18 bases between. The full variable domain, completed using reference TRBV5-5 and TRBJ2-5, is DAGVTQSPTHLIKTRGQQVTLRCSPISGHKSVSWYQQVLGQGPQFIFQYYEKEERGRGNFPDRFSARQFPNYSSELNVNALLLGDSALYLCASSGVLGERETQYFGPGTRLLVL.

This chain connects TRBV7-2 to TRBJ2-5; D uncertain. CDR1 is SGHTA, CDR2 FQGNSA, per germline. Trimming removed 2 bases at V and 5 bases at J, with 6 bases between. The CDR3 is made up of 12 amino acids. Here the CDR3 DNA reads TGTGCCAGCAGCTTATTTAGTGAGACCCAGTACTTC. It codes for CASSLFSETQYF.

This chain connects TRBV7-9 to TRBJ1-2; D might be TRBD1 (5 bases). Germline V CDR1 and CDR2: SEHNR, FQNEAQ (reference sequence). CDR3 length equals 12 residues. Trimming removed 5 bases from V and 8 bases from J, with 12 bases in between. The CDR3 nucleotides read TGTGCCAGCAGCGCCTATGAGGGGGGCTACACCTTC. Amino acids: CASSAYEGGYTF.

The CDR3 here is CASSLNQGLGVHTQYF. The CDR3 coding sequence is TGTGCCAGCAGCTTAAATCAGGGTCTTGGGGTTCATACGCAGTATTTT. The chain carries TRBV7-6 and TRBJ2-3; tentative D call: TRBD1 (5 bases). The CDR3 is 16 residues long. V was trimmed by 2 bases and J by 7 bases, leaving 19 bases between them. Per germline, CDR1 SGHVS and CDR2 FNYEAQ.

The CDR3 DNA sequence: TGCGCCAGCAGCTTGGCCTTTAGACTAGCGGGGGGTGAGGAGCAGTTCTTC. The encoded protein is CASSLAFRLAGGEEQFF. The chain uses TRBV5-1 and TRBJ2-1; 13 nucleotides match TRBD2. Germline lookup yields CDR1 SGHRS and CDR2 YFSETQ. V was clipped by 0 bases and J by 10 bases; unmatched bases: 10. The length of the CDR3 is 17 residues.

The rearrangement uses TRBV7-9 and TRBJ2-7; no reliable D call. The CDR3 totals 14 residues. With 4 bases removed from V and 3 bases from J, the gap between germline ends came to 13 bases. Looked up from germline, CDR1 is SEHNR and CDR2 is FQNEAQ (reference sequence). CDR3 protein: CASSYRGGFYEQYF. In nucleotides, the CDR3 is TGTGCCAGCAGCTATCGAGGTGGCTTCTACGAGCAGTACTTC.

The CDR3 loop reads CASNVAALDWVKNTEAFF. CDR3 DNA sequence: TGCGCCAGCAACGTTGCAGCTTTGGACTGGGTCAAGAACACTGAAGCTTTCTTT. The genes are TRBV5-1 and TRBJ1-1, with unresolved D. Germline CDR1 SGHRS, CDR2 YFSETQ. The CDR3 contains 18 residues. Trimming stripped 6 bases from V and 1 base from J, with 25 bases between. The full variable domain, in which reference TRBV5-1 and TRBJ1-1 provide the parts outside the CDR3, is KAGVTQTPRYLIKTRGQQVTLSCSPISGHRSVSWYQQTPGQGLQFLFEYFSETQRNKGNFPGRFSGRQFSNSRSEMNVSTLELGDSALYLCASNVAALDWVKNTEAFFGQGTRLTVV.